This TCR beta chain was sequenced for a study of blood T cell repertoires in COVID-19 (dated by TCRdb to the early 2020s). About the study as a whole: Samples covering the acute and convalescent phases of COVID-19 were provided by collaborators in the United States, Italy and Spain. Where HLA class I and class II types were available, the types were taken from metadata supplied by the sample provider, not from assay-based typing. Nearly every sample came with metadata listing a de-identified subject ID, COVID-19 status, age in years and sex. The repertoires were made available in a free public database intended to serve as a resource for research on the immune response to SARS-CoV-2. Samples were obtained from the ongoing ImmuneRACE study (first 160 participants) and from 1,254 subjects provided by 6 global collaborators. The prospective study material was composed of cDNA or gDNA derived from T cells, B-cell-depleted T cells, or PBMCs. Subjects who had been exposed to COVID-19, were actively infected with it, or had recovered from it provided the deeply sampled blood TCRbeta repertoires that made up the dataset. General conclusions and limits of the study: The quantity of clinical and demographic metadata differed by source and by participant and was supplied without curation.

From the cysteine through the phenylalanine, the CDR3 covers 17 amino acids. Only the CDR3 portion is preserved as DNA: 51 bases, with reading frame beginning at the first base. Sequences MDHEN (CDR1) and SYDVKM (CDR2) are obtained from the germline V gene. Ends trimmed: V by 10 bases, J by 4 bases; bases unmatched to a gene: 14. Details on this clone: What antigen it recognizes has not been identified. Qualities for individual bases were not recorded, and no much larger clone is one base off.

TCRbeta CDR3 regions were amplified from genomic DNA by means of the immunoSEQ Assay, a bias-controlled multiplex PCR. The authors' analysis ran thus. Nucleated cell counts per sample were estimated from amplification of reference gene primers within the assay. To quantify the absolute abundance of each unique TCRbeta CDR3 rearrangement, sequence reads were collapsed and filtered. For each sample, productive Simpson clonality was calculated by taking the square root of Simpson's diversity index across productive rearrangements. The source is immuneACCESS, and TCRdb retained only in-frame sequences with V and J called. Part of the clones is not carried over; for the studies checked, unresolved V genes explain less than half of this, and the remainder is unexplained. V and J calls and clone size come straight from that table; D and trimming were deduced from the DNA. In this sample the table shows about 230,000 clones, 65% to 85% of which occur a single time. In total, the top ten clones hold 7.5% to 9% of the sample.

The collaborating institutions used their own protocols to collect whole blood in K2EDTA tubes. For TCRbeta analysis, collaborators shipped samples in one of three forms: frozen whole blood, isolated PBMCs, or DNA extracted from either of those sample types. This sequence originates from a woman older than 75 with acute or convalescent COVID-19. The chain is encoded by TRBV28 joined to TRBJ2-1, with TRBD2 identical over 12 junction bases. The source material was peripheral blood. The CDR3 protein sequence reads: CAITETSGSTDYNEQFF. The DNA reads TGTGCCATAACGGAGACTAGCGGGAGCACCGATTACAATGAGCAGTTCTTC.